This T cell receptor beta chain was profiled in a study of blood T cell repertoires in COVID-19. In the authors' methods: Counts of nucleated cells, estimated from reference gene primer amplification, were obtained. Repertoires were generated with immunoSEQ multiplex PCR, while TCRdb's copy carries only in-frame clones and drops some. V, J and clone size are those of that table, while D and trimming were read from the DNA. This sample has a few hundred thousand clones, with roughly four fifths found just once. Study members were between about 18 and 95 years old and lived in roughly 24 US regions. Cohort 3 donors counted as recovered after two negative PCRs, clearance, or resolved symptoms. V lost 0 bases and J lost 3, with 7 bases in between. The CDR3 extends over 14 amino acids. Germline CDR1 SGDLS, CDR2 YYNGEE.

The chain employs TRBV9 and TRBJ1-5; possibly TRBD1 for D (5 bases). The TCR sequence derives from a man over 45 who had recovered from COVID-19. Source material: PBMCs or T cells enriched from blood (not recorded which). The CDR3 loop reads CASSVAGNNQPQHF. The CDR3 nucleotides read TGTGCCAGCAGCGTAGCAGGGAACAATCAGCCCCAGCATTTT. The complete variable domain, with remaining parts taken from reference TRBV9 and TRBJ1-5, reads DSGVTQTPKHLITATGQRVTLRCSPRSGDLSVYWYQQSLDQGLQFLIQYYNGEERAKGNILERFSAQQFPDLHSELNLSSLELGDSALYFCASSVAGNNQPQHFGDGTRLSIL.